Listed below are T cell receptor beta chains from one sample, sequenced in a study of blood T cell repertoires in COVID-19. Generated by immunoSEQ multiplex PCR, the TCRdb table keeps only in-frame clones and is missing some. The table lists 190,000 or so clones, 70% to 80% of them singletons. Sequences were obtained from peripheral blood. These receptors originate from a man between 45 and 60 years old who had recovered from COVID-19. The CDR3 runs from the conserved cysteine through the conserved F or W. Each record gives: D gene, clone size, J gene, CDR3 length, V gene, CDR3 DNA, CDR3 protein. The D gene is left open where the match is weak. The size entry is marked missing in some rows and otherwise reads once, few, many or a size class.

>-|-|TRBJ2-2|14|TRBV27
TGTGCCAGCAGTTTAGGACTTAACACCGGGGAGCTGTTTTTT
CASSLGLNTGELFF
>-|once|TRBJ2-7|14|TRBV30
TGTGCCTGGAGTGCGGGGAGTACGACTTTCGAGCAGTACTTC
CAWSAGSTTFEQYF
>TRBD2|-|TRBJ2-1|17|TRBV7-3
TGTGCCAGCAGCCCGAAGGGACTAGCGGGAACCTACAATGAGCAGTTCTTC
CASSPKGLAGTYNEQFF
>-|-|TRBJ2-7|13|TRBV3-1/TRBV3-2
TGTGCCAGCAAAGCTGAAGGGAGTCGAGAGCAGTACTTC
CASKAEGSREQYF
>TRBD2|-|TRBJ2-7|14|TRBV19
TGTGCCAGTAGACGGACTAGCGGGACGTACGAGCAGTACTTC
CASRRTSGTYEQYF
>TRBD2|-|TRBJ2-1|17|TRBV10-2
TGCGCCAGCAGTGGGACCCTTAGCGGGAGGACAAACAATGAGCAGTTCTTC
CASSGTLSGRTNNEQFF
>-|many|TRBJ2-1|16|TRBV28
TGTGCCAGCATACAAAGGGGCAGATCCCTTTACAATGAGCAGTTCTTC
CASIQRGRSLYNEQFF
>TRBD1|few|TRBJ1-6|14|TRBV6-2/TRBV6-3
TGTGCCAGCAGCCATGGGACAGCAAATTCACCCCTCCACTTT
CASSHGTANSPLHF
>-|-|TRBJ2-1|13|TRBV10-1
TGCGCCAGCAGTGAGCTCCTTAACAATGAGCAGTTCTTC
CASSELLNNEQFF
>TRBD1|-|TRBJ2-2|15|TRBV7-8
TGTGCCAGCAGCTCGTCCGACAGGGGAGCCGGGGAGCTGTTTTTT
CASSSSDRGAGELFF
>TRBD2|many|TRBJ2-3|17|TRBV7-2
TGTGCCAGCAGCTCCCGAGGTAGCGGGAGAAAAACAGATACGCAGTATTTT
CASSSRGSGRKTDTQYF
>TRBD1|-|TRBJ1-2|15|TRBV4-1
TGCGCCAGCAGCCAAGGGACAGGACCGAACTATGGCTACACCTTC
CASSQGTGPNYGYTF
>-|-|TRBJ1-5|16|TRBV27
TGTGCCAGCAGTTTATTCTGGACAGTGAACAATCAGCCCCAGCATTTT
CASSLFWTVNNQPQHF
>-|-|TRBJ2-7|13|TRBV6-5
TGTGCCACCACCCAGGGCGTCCCCTACGAGCAGTACTTC
CATTQGVPYEQYF
>TRBD2|-|TRBJ2-1|17|TRBV4-3
TGCGCCAGCAGCCAAGATCACCGGGGGAGGGCCCGGAATGAGCAGTTCTTC
CASSQDHRGRARNEQFF
>-|few|TRBJ2-1|13|TRBV6-2/TRBV6-3
TGTGCCAGCAGTTACTCACCGCGGCATGAGCAGTTCTTC
CASSYSPRHEQFF
>-|-|TRBJ1-1|14|TRBV15
TGTGCCACCAGCAGAGACCAGGATGGGACTGAAGCTTTCTTT
CATSRDQDGTEAFF
>TRBD1|-|TRBJ1-2|15|TRBV7-2
TGTGCCAGCAACCGGGACAGATCTTCTAACTATGGCTACACCTTC
CASNRDRSSNYGYTF
>TRBD1|-|TRBJ2-5|18|TRBV9
TGTGCCAGCAGCGTAGCTGTGACAGGGACCCCTGATCGCGAGACCCAGTACTTC
CASSVAVTGTPDRETQYF
>TRBD1|-|TRBJ2-5|14|TRBV11-2
TGTGCCAGCAGTTCAAACAGGGGGTGGGAGACCCAGTACTTC
CASSSNRGWETQYF
>TRBD1|-|TRBJ2-2|15|TRBV28
TGTGCCAGCAGTTCTACGGGACAGGTCGCCGGGGAGCTGTTTTTT
CASSSTGQVAGELFF
>-|-|TRBJ2-3|15|TRBV11-2
TGTGCCAGCAGCCGGGGTCTAACTAGCACAGATACGCAGTATTTT
CASSRGLTSTDTQYF
>-|-|TRBJ2-2|14|TRBV4-1
TGCGCCAGCAGCCGCACACGTGACACCGGGGAGCTGTTTTTT
CASSRTRDTGELFF
>TRBD1|once|TRBJ2-7|14|TRBV19
TGTGCCAGTAGCCTACAGGGGGCGTACGACGAGCAGTACTTC
CASSLQGAYDEQYF
>TRBD2|-|TRBJ2-2|15|TRBV19
TGTGCCAGTATAACCGGGACTACTTACACCGGGGAGCTGTTTTTT
CASITGTTYTGELFF
>-|-|TRBJ1-2|13|TRBV30
TGTGCCTGGACCAGACGGCAGGACTATGGCTACACCTTC
CAWTRRQDYGYTF
>TRBD2|-|TRBJ2-1|18|TRBV7-8
TGTGCCAGCAGCCCGCAAGTACCAACTAGCGGGAGCTACAATGAGCAGTTCTTC
CASSPQVPTSGSYNEQFF
>TRBD2|-|TRBJ2-1|20|TRBV28
TGTGCCAGCAGTTTAGGACTAGCGGGAGGATCGGGGCTGTCCTACAATGAGCAGTTCTTC
CASSLGLAGGSGLSYNEQFF
>-|few|TRBJ1-1|16|TRBV28
TGTGCCAGCGCGGGGGGTAGATGGACGTTGAACACTGAAGCTTTCTTT
CASAGGRWTLNTEAFF
>TRBD2|-|TRBJ2-1|17|TRBV10-3
TGTGCCATCAGTGATCTCCTAGGCGGGAGCTCCTACAATGAGCAGTTCTTC
CAISDLLGGSSYNEQFF
>-|-|TRBJ1-6|17|TRBV4-1
TGCGCCAGCAGCTCTCGACAGCTGAGCTCCTATAATTCACCCCTCCACTTT
CASSSRQLSSYNSPLHF
>-|-|TRBJ1-6|15|TRBV6-5
TGTGCCAGCATTCTAACCGCGAGAGGTGGTTCACCCCTCCACTTT
CASILTARGGSPLHF
>-|-|TRBJ2-5|13|TRBV29-1
TGCAGCGTTGGGGCAGCCGGCCAAGAGACCCAGTACTTC
CSVGAAGQETQYF
>TRBD2|-|TRBJ2-1|16|TRBV24-1
TGTGCCACCAGTCCTAGCGGGAGTCTCTCCTACAATGAGCAGTTCTTC
CATSPSGSLSYNEQFF
>-|once|TRBJ2-7|11|TRBV9
TGTGCCAGCGCTTTAGCGGACGAGCAGTACTTC
CASALADEQYF
>-|-|TRBJ1-5|17|TRBV7-8
TGTGCCAGCACCCCCGGGGGAGGGAGCAAAATCGATCAGCCCCAGCATTTT
CASTPGGGSKIDQPQHF
>-|-|TRBJ1-3|16|TRBV9
TGTGCCAGCAGCGTAGGCGGTCGGGGGTTTGGAAACACCATATATTTT
CASSVGGRGFGNTIYF
>-|-|TRBJ2-2|16|TRBV5-1
TGCGCCAGCAGCTTGGCGGGACAACCGAACACCGGGGAGCTGTTTTTT
CASSLAGQPNTGELFF
>TRBD1|-|TRBJ2-5|15|TRBV5-6
TGTGCCAGCAGCTTGGAGACAGGGGGCGCGGAGACCCAGTACTTC
CASSLETGGAETQYF
>TRBD2|-|TRBJ2-7|15|TRBV25-1
TGTGCCAGCAGTGATTCAGCGGGAGGGCCCTACGAGCAGTACTTC
CASSDSAGGPYEQYF
>-|few|TRBJ1-2|16|TRBV5-4
TGTGCCAGCAGCACAGGCTTCTTAACTACGAACTATGGCTACACCTTC
CASSTGFLTTNYGYTF
>-|-|TRBJ2-7|14|TRBV7-2
TGTGCCAGCAGCTTAGTTATTCGAGGCTACGAGCAGTACTTC
CASSLVIRGYEQYF
>-|once|TRBJ2-1|16|TRBV11-3
TGTGCCAGCAGCTTTGATAGCGGAAACTCCTACAATGAGCAGTTCTTC
CASSFDSGNSYNEQFF
>-|-|TRBJ1-1|12|TRBV19
TGTGCCAGTAGCGCGAGTGACACTGAAGCTTTCTTT
CASSASDTEAFF
>TRBD1|-|TRBJ2-5|15|TRBV7-2
TGTGCCAGCAGCTTAAACCGGGACAGACAAGAGACCCAGTACTTC
CASSLNRDRQETQYF
>-|-|TRBJ1-1|15|TRBV5-4
TGTGCCAGCAGCCCACTAGGAGGGACGGGGACTGAAGCTTTCTTT
CASSPLGGTGTEAFF
>TRBD1|few|TRBJ1-5|17|TRBV6-2/TRBV6-3
TGTGCCAGCAGTTACTCACTCTTGGGACAGAGGAATCAGCCCCAGCATTTT
CASSYSLLGQRNQPQHF
>-|-|TRBJ1-5|15|TRBV30
TGTGCCTGGAGTGTTGACCGGGGAAGCGATCAGCCCCAGCATTTT
CAWSVDRGSDQPQHF
>-|-|TRBJ2-1|14|TRBV4-2
TGTGCCAGCAGCCAAGGAACTAAAAACAATGAGCAGTTCTTC
CASSQGTKNNEQFF
>TRBD1|few|TRBJ2-7|15|TRBV27
TGTGCCAGCAGTCTCCGGGACAGGGGGACCTACGAGCAGTACTTC
CASSLRDRGTYEQYF
>-|-|TRBJ2-7|15|TRBV5-6
TGTGCCAGCAGCGCAACCGGGACAAAACCCTACGAGCAGTACTTC
CASSATGTKPYEQYF
>-|many|TRBJ2-1|14|TRBV7-8
TGTGCCAGCAGCTTCGCGAGCTCCTACAATGAGCAGTTCTTC
CASSFASSYNEQFF
>-|-|TRBJ1-2|16|TRBV18
TGTGCCAGCTCACCAGGAGGGCTCGGCTCGGACTATGGCTACACCTTC
CASSPGGLGSDYGYTF
>-|-|TRBJ1-4|15|TRBV3-1/TRBV3-2
TGTGCCAGCAGCCCCTTCGGAGCCATTAATGAAAAACTGTTTTTT
CASSPFGAINEKLFF
>-|once|TRBJ2-1|14|TRBV28
TGTGCCAGCAGTTTTTTAGGGGGGGACAATGAGCAGTTCTTC
CASSFLGGDNEQFF